These 11 T cell receptor beta chains were sequenced from one sample in a study of OX40 agonist ivuxolimab in advanced cancers. Profiled with immunoSEQ multiplex PCR; TCRdb holds only in-frame clones, not every one. The table lists about 83,000 clones, approximately 83% of them singletons, with 0.66% in the top ten. The source material was CD4+ or CD8+ T cells sorted from blood, sampled in a trial of the OX40 agonist ivuxolimab. The receptor set was obtained from an adult with an advanced solid tumor such as melanoma, head and neck, liver or kidney cancer.

V and J are TRBV6-5 and TRBJ1-5, with 8 bases lining up with TRBD1. The CDR3 is made up of 15 amino acids. Germline-derived CDR1 and CDR2 are MNHEY and SVGAGI. J lost 7 bases, V lost 8 bases, and 13 bases had no gene match. CDR3 amino acids: CASLQPDRGGQPQHF. DNA of the CDR3: TGTGCCAGCCTGCAACCCGACAGGGGCGGACAGCCCCAGCATTTT.

This rearrangement joins TRBV6-6 to TRBJ1-5; D is unresolved. The CDR3 is 13 amino acids. CDR1 MNHNY and CDR2 SVGAGI come from the germline V gene (reference sequence). The V and J ends lost 7 bases and 9 bases respectively, with 16 bases between them. The CDR3 sequence: CASTDTQMGPQHF. CDR3 nucleotides: TGTGCCAGCACCGACACCCAGATGGGGCCCCAGCATTTT.

The genes are TRBV5-6 and TRBJ1-3; no firm D call. This CDR3 spans 15 amino acids. Germline-derived CDR1 and CDR2 are SGHDT and YYEEEE. Between the trimmed V and J ends, which lost 0 bases and 0 bases, there was a span of 7 bases. The CDR3 DNA follows: TGTGCCAGCAGCTTGGGACCGAACTCTGGAAACACCATATATTTT. This encodes CASSLGPNSGNTIYF.

The chain recombines TRBV6-5 with TRBJ1-4, with 7 bases fitting TRBD1. Trimming took 5 bases from V and 3 from J; bases not matched to a gene: 3. The CDR3 totals 14 residues. Germline V gene sequence: CDR1 MNHEY, CDR2 SVGAGI. The CDR3 DNA reads as TGTGCCAGCAGTCCCACAGGGGCTAATGAAAAACTGTTTTTT. Translation: CASSPTGANEKLFF.

As to this clone: Other nucleotide sequences in the sample specify the same CDR3. The chain links TRBV6-1 to TRBJ1-5; D ambiguous. The V and J ends lost 3 bases and 3 bases respectively, with 6 bases between them. This CDR3 has 13 residues. The germline V gene has CDR1 MNHNS and CDR2 SASEGT. CDR3 sequence reads: CASSELTNQPQHF. In DNA, the CDR3 is TGTGCCAGCAGTGAGTTGACCAATCAGCCCCAGCATTTT.

The V and J genes are TRBV27 and TRBJ1-5; D might be TRBD1 (6 bases). The CDR3 consists of 14 residues. Germline V gives CDR1 MNHEY, CDR2 SMNVEV (reference sequence). V lost 5 bases and J lost 9, with 17 bases in between. Here the CDR3 reads CASSLRETRGPQHF. The CDR3 region has the DNA TGTGCCAGCAGTCTCAGGGAGACCAGGGGGCCCCAGCATTTT.

The CDR3 region is CASSAFGPGQNPTSVYF. CDR3 nucleotides: TGTGCCAGCAGTGCGTTTGGCCCGGGACAGAATCCTACGAGTGTGTACTTC. The chain recombines TRBV2 with TRBJ2-7; 7 bases are shared with TRBD1. V shed 4 bases and J 12 bases; nucleotides not matched to a gene: 24. CDR3 size: 17 residues. The germline gives CDR1 SNHLY, CDR2 FYNNEI.

The chain joins TRBV7-6 to TRBJ2-5; 8 bases are a match to TRBD1. Germline V gives CDR1 SGHVS, CDR2 FNYEAQ. V dropped 5 bases and J dropped 1; count of bases not matched to a gene: 3. This CDR3 spans 14 amino acids. For the CDR3, the DNA is TGTGCCAGCAGCCCGGACAGGGTCCAAGAGACCCAGTACTTC. It is translated as CASSPDRVQETQYF.

This sequence joins TRBV6-6 and TRBJ1-2; D not resolved. This CDR3 contains 12 residues. Germline CDR1 and CDR2: MNHNY and SVGAGI (reference sequence). V was shortened by 5 bases and J by 6 bases, with 10 bases between the two germline ends. CDR3 protein: CASSPTQDGYTF. CDR3 sequence (DNA): TGTGCCAGCAGTCCCACTCAGGATGGCTACACCTTC.

This chain joins TRBV4-3 and TRBJ1-3, with TRBD1 matching over 9 bases. The V gene's germline CDR1 is LGHNA and CDR2 YSLEER. The V gene end was trimmed by 2 bases and the J gene end by 6 bases; junction bases not matched to a gene: 5. The CDR3 has 15 amino acids. The CDR3 loop reads CASSQHRDRVNTIYF. The CDR3 DNA reads TGCGCCAGCAGCCAACACCGGGACAGGGTAAACACCATATATTTT.

Worth noting for this clone: The junction and the germline gene differ at one end; a read error may be behind it. The chain links TRBV5-1 to TRBJ2-7, with D perhaps being TRBD1 or TRBD2 (6 bases each). This CDR3 spans 15 amino acids. Germline values: CDR1 SGHRS, CDR2 YFSETQ. CDR3 sequence reads: CASSLLQGRLEGKEF. The CDR3 region has the DNA TGCGCCAGCAGCTTGTTACAGGGTCGACTAGAGGGAAAAGAATTC.